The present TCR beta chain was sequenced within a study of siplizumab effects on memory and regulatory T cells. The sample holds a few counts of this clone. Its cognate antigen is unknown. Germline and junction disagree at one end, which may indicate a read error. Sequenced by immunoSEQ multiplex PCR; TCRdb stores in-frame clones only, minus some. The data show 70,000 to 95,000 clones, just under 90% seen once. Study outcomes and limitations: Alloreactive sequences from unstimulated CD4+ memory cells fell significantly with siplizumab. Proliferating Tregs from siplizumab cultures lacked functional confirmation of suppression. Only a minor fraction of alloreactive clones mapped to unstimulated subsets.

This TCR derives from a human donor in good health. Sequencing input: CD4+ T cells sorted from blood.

The CDR3 is CASSIDSKRAYEQYF. For the CDR3, the DNA is TGTGCTAGCAGCATTGACAGTAAGAGGGCCTACGAGCAGTACTTC. The chain has TRBV7-7 and TRBJ2-7; D might be TRBD1 or TRBD2, each matching 5 bases. This CDR3 is 15 amino acids long. Germline-derived CDR1 and CDR2 are SSHAT and FNYEAQ (reference sequence). Full variable domain (missing parts from reference TRBV7-7 and TRBJ2-7): GAGVSQSPRYKVTKRGQDVTLRCDPISSHATLYWYQQALGQGPEFLTYFNYEAQPDKSGLPSDRFSAERPEGSISTLTIQRTEQRDSAMYRCASSIDSKRAYEQYFGPGTRLTVT.